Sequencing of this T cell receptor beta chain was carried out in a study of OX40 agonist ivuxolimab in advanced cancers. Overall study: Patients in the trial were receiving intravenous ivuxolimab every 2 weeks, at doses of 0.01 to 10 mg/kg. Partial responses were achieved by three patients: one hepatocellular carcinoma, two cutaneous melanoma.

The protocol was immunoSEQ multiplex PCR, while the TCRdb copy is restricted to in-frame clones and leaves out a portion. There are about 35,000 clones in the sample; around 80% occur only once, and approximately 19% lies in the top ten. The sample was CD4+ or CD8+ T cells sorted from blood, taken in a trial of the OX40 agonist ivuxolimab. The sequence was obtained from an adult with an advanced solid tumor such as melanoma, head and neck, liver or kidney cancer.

Here the CDR3 reads CASSGTGYLGYTF. The CDR3 coding sequence is TGTGCCAGCAGTGGGACAGGGTATCTCGGCTACACCTTC. The J gene is TRBJ1-2, the V gene TRBV7-8; 9 nucleotides line up with TRBD1. Germline-derived CDR1 and CDR2 are SGHVS and FQNEAQ. The junction had 7 bases not matched to a gene; V was cut back by 6 bases and J by 8 bases. The CDR3 runs to 13 residues.